Described below is a single T cell receptor beta chain sequence and its context. The antigen is unknown. The data stem from a study of cytotoxic CD8 clonotypes in ibrutinib-treated CLL. Study-level background: For this cohort, patients were 10 to 11 relapsed/refractory and under 16 treatment-naive, while roughly 17 were IGHV unmutated. Following treatment for a median around twelve months, range 6 to 36, response samples were then taken. General study results and limits: Starting clonality was above that of age-matched healthy donors and tracked circulating CD8+ T-cell counts.

Around 2 micrograms of genomic DNA (from cryopreserved PBMCs) were used for TCR beta libraries. The length of the CDR3 is 16 residues. The germline V gene encodes CDR1 SEHNR and CDR2 FQNEAQ (reference sequence). V gave up 4 bases and J gave up 3 bases, with 18 bases separating them. Only in-frame clones appear in the TCRdb table, and some are missing; sequencing was by immunoSEQ multiplex PCR. The sample carries tens of thousands of clones, just over 90% recorded once. V gene TRBV7-9 combines with J gene TRBJ1-2; possibly TRBD1 for D (5 bases). The sample consisted of PBMCs, taken after 12 months of ibrutinib treatment. This clonotype was sampled from a human donor with chronic lymphocytic leukemia. The CDR3, as DNA: TGTGCCAGCAGCTCCCAGGGTGAGGATTTGTACTATGGCTACACCTTC. Translated: CASSSQGEDLYYGYTF. The whole variable domain, remainder taken from reference TRBV7-9 and TRBJ1-2, is DTGVSQNPRHKITKRGQNVTFRCDPISEHNRLYWYRQTLGQGPEFLTYFQNEAQLEKSRLLSDRFSAERPKGSFSTLEIQRTEQGDSAMYLCASSSQGEDLYYGYTFGSGTRLTVV.